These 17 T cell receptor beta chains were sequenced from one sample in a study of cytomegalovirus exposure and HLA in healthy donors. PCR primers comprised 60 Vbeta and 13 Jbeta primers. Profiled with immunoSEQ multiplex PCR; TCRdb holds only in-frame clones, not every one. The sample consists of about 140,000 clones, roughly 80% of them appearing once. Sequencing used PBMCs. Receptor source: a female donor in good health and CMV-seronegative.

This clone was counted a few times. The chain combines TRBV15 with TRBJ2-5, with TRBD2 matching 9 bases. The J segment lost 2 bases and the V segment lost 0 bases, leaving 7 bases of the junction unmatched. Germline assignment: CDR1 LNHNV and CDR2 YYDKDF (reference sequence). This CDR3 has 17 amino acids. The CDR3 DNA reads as TGTGCCACCAGCAGAGATTTGGCTAGCGGGAATCAAGAGACCCAGTACTTC. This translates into CATSRDLASGNQETQYF.

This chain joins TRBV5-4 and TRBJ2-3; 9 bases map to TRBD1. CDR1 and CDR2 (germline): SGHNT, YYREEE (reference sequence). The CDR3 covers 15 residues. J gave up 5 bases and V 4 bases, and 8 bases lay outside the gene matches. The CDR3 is CASSPGTGLLDTQYF. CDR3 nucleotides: TGTGCCAGCAGCCCCGGGACAGGGTTATTAGATACGCAGTATTTT.

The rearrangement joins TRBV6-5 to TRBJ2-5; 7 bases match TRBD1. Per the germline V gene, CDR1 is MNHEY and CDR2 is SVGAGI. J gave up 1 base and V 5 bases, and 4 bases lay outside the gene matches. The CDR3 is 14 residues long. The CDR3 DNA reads TGTGCCAGCAGTAAGGGACAGCTCCAAGAGACCCAGTACTTC. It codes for CASSKGQLQETQYF.

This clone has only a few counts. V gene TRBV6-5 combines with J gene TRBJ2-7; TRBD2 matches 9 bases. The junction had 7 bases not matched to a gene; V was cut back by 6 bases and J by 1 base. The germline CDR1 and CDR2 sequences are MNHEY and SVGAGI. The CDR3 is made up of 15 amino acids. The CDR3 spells CASSGGLARSYEQYF. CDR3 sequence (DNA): TGTGCCAGCAGCGGGGGACTAGCAAGGTCCTACGAGCAGTACTTC.

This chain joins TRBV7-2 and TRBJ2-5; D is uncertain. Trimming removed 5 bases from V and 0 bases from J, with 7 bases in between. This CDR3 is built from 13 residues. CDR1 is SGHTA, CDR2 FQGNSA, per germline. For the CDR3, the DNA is TGTGCCAGCAGCCCCACAAACCAAGAGACCCAGTACTTC. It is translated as CASSPTNQETQYF.

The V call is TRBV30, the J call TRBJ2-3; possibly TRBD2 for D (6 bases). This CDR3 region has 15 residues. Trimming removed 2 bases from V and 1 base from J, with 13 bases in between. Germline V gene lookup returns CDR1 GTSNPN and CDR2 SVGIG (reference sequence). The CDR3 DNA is TGTGCCTGGAGTTACGGGAGCGGCCGCACAGATACGCAGTATTTT. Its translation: CAWSYGSGRTDTQYF.

CDR3 residues: CASSLDGSSYNEQFF. CDR3 DNA: TGTGCCAGCAGCCTAGACGGTAGTTCCTACAATGAGCAGTTCTTC. The chain joins TRBV27 to TRBJ2-1, with unresolved D. V was trimmed by 6 bases and J by 1 base, leaving 13 bases between them. The CDR3 contains 15 residues. Germline assignment: CDR1 MNHEY and CDR2 SMNVEV (reference sequence).

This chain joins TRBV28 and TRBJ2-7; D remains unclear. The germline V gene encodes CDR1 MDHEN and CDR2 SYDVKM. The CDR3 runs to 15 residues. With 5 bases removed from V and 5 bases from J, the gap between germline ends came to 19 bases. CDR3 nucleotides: TGTGCCAGCAGTCTTAATCCACAGTTAAGCCACGAGCAGTACTTC. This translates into CASSLNPQLSHEQYF.

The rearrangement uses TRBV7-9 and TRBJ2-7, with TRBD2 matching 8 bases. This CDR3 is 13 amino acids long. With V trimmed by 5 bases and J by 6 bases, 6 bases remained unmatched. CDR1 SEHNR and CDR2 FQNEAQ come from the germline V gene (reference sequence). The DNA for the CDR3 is TGTGCCAGCAGCGGGGGACTAGGACTCGAGCAGTACTTC. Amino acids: CASSGGLGLEQYF.

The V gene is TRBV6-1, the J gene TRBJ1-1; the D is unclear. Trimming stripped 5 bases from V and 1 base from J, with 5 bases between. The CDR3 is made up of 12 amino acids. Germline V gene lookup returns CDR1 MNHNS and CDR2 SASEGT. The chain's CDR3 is CASSRQNTEAFF. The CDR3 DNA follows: TGTGCCAGCAGTAGACAGAACACTGAAGCTTTCTTT.

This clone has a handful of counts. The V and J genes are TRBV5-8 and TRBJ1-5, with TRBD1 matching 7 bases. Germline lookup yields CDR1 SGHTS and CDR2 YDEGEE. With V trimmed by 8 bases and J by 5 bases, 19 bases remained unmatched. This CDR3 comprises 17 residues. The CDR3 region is CASKPGQIFVGHQPQHF. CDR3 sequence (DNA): TGTGCCAGTAAGCCGGGACAGATTTTCGTCGGGCATCAGCCCCAGCATTTT. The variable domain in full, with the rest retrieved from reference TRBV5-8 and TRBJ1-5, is EAGVTQSPTHLIKTRGQQATLRCSPISGHTSVYWYQQALGLGLQFLLWYDEGEERNRGNFPPRFSGRQFPNYSSELNVNALELEDSALYLCASKPGQIFVGHQPQHFGDGTRLSIL.

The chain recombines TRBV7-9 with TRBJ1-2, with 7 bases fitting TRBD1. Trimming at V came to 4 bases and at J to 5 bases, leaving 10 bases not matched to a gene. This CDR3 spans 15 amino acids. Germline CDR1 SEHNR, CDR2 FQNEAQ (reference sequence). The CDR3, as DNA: TGTGCCAGCAGCTCTCCTGGGACAGACCTGTATGGCTACACCTTC. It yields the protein CASSSPGTDLYGYTF.

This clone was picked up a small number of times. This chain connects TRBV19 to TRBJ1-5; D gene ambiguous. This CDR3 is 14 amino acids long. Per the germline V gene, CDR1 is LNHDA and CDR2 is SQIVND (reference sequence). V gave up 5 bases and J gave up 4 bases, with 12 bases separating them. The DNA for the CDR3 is TGTGCCAGTAGTTCCAGATCGAGGAATCAGCCCCAGCATTTT. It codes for CASSSRSRNQPQHF.

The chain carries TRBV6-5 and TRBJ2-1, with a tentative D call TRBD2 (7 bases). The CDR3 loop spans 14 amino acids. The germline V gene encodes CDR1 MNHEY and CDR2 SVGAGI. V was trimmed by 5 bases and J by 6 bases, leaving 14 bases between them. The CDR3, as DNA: TGTGCCAGCAGTCCACCGGGGGGCCTCAATGAGCAGTTCTTC. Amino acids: CASSPPGGLNEQFF.

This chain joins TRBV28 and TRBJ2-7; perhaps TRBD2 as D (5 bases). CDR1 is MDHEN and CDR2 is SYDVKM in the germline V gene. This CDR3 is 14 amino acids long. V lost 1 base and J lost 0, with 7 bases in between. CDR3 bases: TGTGCCAGCAGTTTATTTCGGGACTCCTACGAGCAGTACTTC. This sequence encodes CASSLFRDSYEQYF.

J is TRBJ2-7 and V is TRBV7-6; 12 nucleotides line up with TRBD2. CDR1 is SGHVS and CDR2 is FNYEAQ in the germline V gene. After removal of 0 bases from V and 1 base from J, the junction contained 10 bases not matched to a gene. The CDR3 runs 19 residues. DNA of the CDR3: TGTGCCAGCAGCTTAGCGGAGACTAGCGGGAGTATGTGGTCCTACGAGCAGTACTTC. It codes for CASSLAETSGSMWSYEQYF.

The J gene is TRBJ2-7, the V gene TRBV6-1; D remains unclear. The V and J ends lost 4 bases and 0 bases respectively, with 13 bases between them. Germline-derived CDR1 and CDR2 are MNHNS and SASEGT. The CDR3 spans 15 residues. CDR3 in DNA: TGTGCCAGCAGTGCCCCCCCCAGTACCTCCTACGAGCAGTACTTC. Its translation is CASSAPPSTSYEQYF.